The following is a T cell receptor (beta chain) sequence with its context. Its matching antigen is unknown. From its re-call of the 5' RACE reads, TCRdb lists each CDR3 protein once, without DNA. This repertoire includes roughly 300,000 distinct CDR3 sequences. This CDR3 spans 14 amino acids. These data belong to a study of monozygotic twins with inflammatory bowel disease. Study results and limitations: T cell subtypes were not distinguishable in this analysis.

Sample: blood. The gene calls are TRBV12-3 or TRBV12-4 and TRBJ1-5; TCRdb returns TRBD1, unconfirmable since there is no DNA. The source of this sequence is a human donor with ulcerative colitis or Crohn's disease, or a healthy co-twin of an affected twin (not recorded which). The CDR3 here is CASSLRGLNQPQHF.